This is a list of T cell receptor beta chains from one sample in a study of T cells after posttransplantation cyclophosphamide. TCRdb's table, derived via immunoSEQ multiplex PCR, lists solely in-frame clones and lacks some. The specimen has almost 35,000 clones, none found just once. Sequenced sample: PBMCs. The receptor set was obtained from a woman aged 45-60 years in good health and a related stem cell transplant donor. Each CDR3 is given with its conserved first and last residue. A D gene is named only where the DNA matches it firmly. Size is stated for part of the rows, as once, few or many counts, or as a class when the clone is expanded.

d_gene: TRBD1
abundance: many
j_gene: TRBJ2-5
v_gene: TRBV19
CDR3nt: TGTGCCAGTAGTTGGGACAGGGGAGGAGAGACCCAGTACTTC
CDR3aa: CASSWDRGGETQYF

d_gene: .
abundance: many
j_gene: TRBJ1-1
v_gene: TRBV12-3/TRBV12-4
CDR3nt: TGTGCCAGCAGTTTTACAGGGAACACTGAAGCTTTCTTT
CDR3aa: CASSFTGNTEAFF

d_gene: TRBD2
abundance: many
j_gene: TRBJ2-1
v_gene: TRBV9
CDR3nt: TGTGCCAGCAGCGCCCGGACTAGTTACAATGAGCAGTTCTTC
CDR3aa: CASSARTSYNEQFF

d_gene: TRBD1
abundance: many
j_gene: TRBJ1-3
v_gene: TRBV4-2
CDR3nt: TGTGCCAGCAGCAGGGACAGGGATCTTAGTACCATATATTTT
CDR3aa: CASSRDRDLSTIYF

d_gene: TRBD2
abundance: many
j_gene: TRBJ2-2
v_gene: TRBV5-4
CDR3nt: TGTGCCAGCAGCTTGGTGGGCAGCGGGAGGGCTGCCGGCGGGGAGCTGTTTTTT
CDR3aa: CASSLVGSGRAAGGELFF

d_gene: .
abundance: many
j_gene: TRBJ1-1
v_gene: TRBV10-3
CDR3nt: TGTGCCACCGGGACGGGGGGGCGAGACACTGAAGCTTTCTTT
CDR3aa: CATGTGGRDTEAFF

d_gene: TRBD1
abundance: .
j_gene: TRBJ2-1
v_gene: TRBV30
CDR3nt: TGCGCGGGACAGGACAACAATGAGCAGTTCTTC
CDR3aa: CAGQDNNEQFF

d_gene: TRBD2
abundance: many
j_gene: TRBJ2-7
v_gene: TRBV6-2/TRBV6-3
CDR3nt: TGTGCCAGCAGTCCTTACGGACTAGCGGGAGAAGGCGAGCAGTACTTC
CDR3aa: CASSPYGLAGEGEQYF

d_gene: TRBD1
abundance: many
j_gene: TRBJ1-1
v_gene: TRBV9
CDR3nt: TGTGCCAGCAGCGAATATGACAGGGGGAACACTGAAGCTTTCTTT
CDR3aa: CASSEYDRGNTEAFF

d_gene: TRBD2
abundance: .
j_gene: TRBJ2-5
v_gene: TRBV29-1
CDR3nt: TGCAGCGCCTCCGAGCGGGGAGAAGAGACCCAGTACTTC
CDR3aa: CSASERGEETQYF

d_gene: TRBD1
abundance: many
j_gene: TRBJ2-2
v_gene: TRBV19
CDR3nt: TGTGCCAGTAGTAGGACAGGGCCCGGGGAGCTGTTTTTT
CDR3aa: CASSRTGPGELFF

d_gene: TRBD2
abundance: many
j_gene: TRBJ2-1
v_gene: TRBV7-2
CDR3nt: TGTGCCAGCAGCTTCAGCGGGAGTAGAAATGAGCAGTTCTTC
CDR3aa: CASSFSGSRNEQFF

d_gene: TRBD2
abundance: few
j_gene: TRBJ2-3
v_gene: TRBV6-2/TRBV6-3
CDR3nt: TGTGCCAGCAGCCCTCGACTAGCGGGTAGCACAGATACGCAGTATTTT
CDR3aa: CASSPRLAGSTDTQYF

d_gene: TRBD1
abundance: many
j_gene: TRBJ2-7
v_gene: TRBV6-1
CDR3nt: TGTGCCAGCAGTGATGGGACAGGGGGCGACGAGCAGTACTTC
CDR3aa: CASSDGTGGDEQYF

d_gene: TRBD2
abundance: many
j_gene: TRBJ2-5
v_gene: TRBV12-3/TRBV12-4
CDR3nt: TGTGCCAGCAGGCTAGGTCCCGCGGGGGGGGTTTCTCGGACCCAGTACTTC
CDR3aa: CASRLGPAGGVSRTQYF

d_gene: .
abundance: many
j_gene: TRBJ1-1
v_gene: TRBV5-1
CDR3nt: TGCGCCAGCAGCCCAGGCGGGGGGAACACTGAAGCTTTCTTT
CDR3aa: CASSPGGGNTEAFF

d_gene: .
abundance: few
j_gene: TRBJ1-5
v_gene: TRBV2
CDR3nt: TGTGCCAGCAGCCTGAGGCAGGCGTTCAATCAGCCCCAGCATTTT
CDR3aa: CASSLRQAFNQPQHF

d_gene: .
abundance: many
j_gene: TRBJ1-5
v_gene: TRBV7-2
CDR3nt: TGTGCCAGCAAAGTTGCGACAGGACTCAATCAGCCCCAGCATTTT
CDR3aa: CASKVATGLNQPQHF

d_gene: .
abundance: many
j_gene: TRBJ1-4
v_gene: TRBV5-1
CDR3nt: TGCGCCAGCAGCGACGGGGGGACCGGGGGTTTCGGTGAAAAACTGTTTTTT
CDR3aa: CASSDGGTGGFGEKLFF

d_gene: TRBD1
abundance: .
j_gene: TRBJ1-2
v_gene: TRBV28
CDR3nt: TGTGCCAGCAGTTTTCAGGGGGAGGAATTGTCGTACGCTGGCTACACCTTC
CDR3aa: CASSFQGEELSYAGYTF

d_gene: .
abundance: many
j_gene: TRBJ1-2
v_gene: TRBV28
CDR3nt: TGTGCCAGCAGTCCGAGGGACTATGGCTACACCTTC
CDR3aa: CASSPRDYGYTF

d_gene: .
abundance: many
j_gene: TRBJ2-3
v_gene: TRBV6-4
CDR3nt: TGTGCCAGCAGCCTCGACCGGGACATTGTCACAGATACGCAGTATTTT
CDR3aa: CASSLDRDIVTDTQYF

d_gene: .
abundance: many
j_gene: TRBJ1-2
v_gene: TRBV28
CDR3nt: TGTGCCAGCAGTTCCCCTGGACAGTTTATCTATGGCTACACCTTC
CDR3aa: CASSSPGQFIYGYTF

d_gene: TRBD2
abundance: many
j_gene: TRBJ2-1
v_gene: TRBV7-3
CDR3nt: TGTGCCAGCAGCTTAGGGCTAGCGGCTCAGGGTGAGCAGTTCTTC
CDR3aa: CASSLGLAAQGEQFF

d_gene: TRBD1
abundance: many
j_gene: TRBJ1-2
v_gene: TRBV6-2/TRBV6-3
CDR3nt: TGTGCCAGCAGCTTTCACACAGGGGTCTATGGCTACACCTTC
CDR3aa: CASSFHTGVYGYTF

d_gene: TRBD1
abundance: many
j_gene: TRBJ2-7
v_gene: TRBV7-9
CDR3nt: TGTGCCAGCAGCTGGGACAGAACCTACGAGCAGTACTTC
CDR3aa: CASSWDRTYEQYF

d_gene: TRBD2
abundance: many
j_gene: TRBJ2-7
v_gene: TRBV18
CDR3nt: TGTGCCAGCTCACCAAGTGCGGGAGGCTACGAGCAGTACTTC
CDR3aa: CASSPSAGGYEQYF

d_gene: TRBD1
abundance: many
j_gene: TRBJ1-2
v_gene: TRBV5-1
CDR3nt: TGCGCCAGCAGCTTTACAGGGGGGGCTTATGGCTACACCTTC
CDR3aa: CASSFTGGAYGYTF

d_gene: .
abundance: many
j_gene: TRBJ1-6
v_gene: TRBV19
CDR3nt: TGTGCCAGTAGTTACTCTCAAAACCCGAACCATAATTCACCCCTCCACTTT
CDR3aa: CASSYSQNPNHNSPLHF

d_gene: TRBD1
abundance: few
j_gene: TRBJ1-1
v_gene: TRBV5-1
CDR3nt: TGCGCCAGCAGCCCTGAGACAGGGGATAACACTGAAGCTTTCTTT
CDR3aa: CASSPETGDNTEAFF

d_gene: .
abundance: many
j_gene: TRBJ2-1
v_gene: TRBV2
CDR3nt: TGTGCCCGCAGCGAGCGATTCAATGAGCAGTTCTTC
CDR3aa: CARSERFNEQFF

d_gene: TRBD1
abundance: many
j_gene: TRBJ2-2
v_gene: TRBV18
CDR3nt: TGTGCCAGCTCACCAAACCGACAGGGGGGGCTTTACCCGAACACCGGGGAGCTGTTTTTT
CDR3aa: CASSPNRQGGLYPNTGELFF

d_gene: .
abundance: .
j_gene: TRBJ1-5
v_gene: TRBV30
CDR3nt: TGTGCCTGGAGTTTGGGGGGATACGATAGCAATCAGCCCCAGCATTTT
CDR3aa: CAWSLGGYDSNQPQHF

d_gene: TRBD1
abundance: many
j_gene: TRBJ2-7
v_gene: TRBV19
CDR3nt: TGTGCCAGTACCCCGGGACAGGGGGTAGCGGTGGGCTACGAGCAGTACTTC
CDR3aa: CASTPGQGVAVGYEQYF

d_gene: .
abundance: many
j_gene: TRBJ2-2
v_gene: TRBV6-2/TRBV6-3
CDR3nt: TGTGCCAGCAGTTACTCACGCAGGGACACCGGGGAGCTGTTTTTT
CDR3aa: CASSYSRRDTGELFF

d_gene: .
abundance: many
j_gene: TRBJ2-2
v_gene: TRBV19
CDR3nt: TGTGCCAGTAGTATAAGCGACACCGGGGAGCTGTTTTTT
CDR3aa: CASSISDTGELFF

d_gene: .
abundance: many
j_gene: TRBJ1-1
v_gene: TRBV2
CDR3nt: TGTGCCAGTAACCACCTGACAGGGAACACTGAAGCTTTCTTT
CDR3aa: CASNHLTGNTEAFF

d_gene: .
abundance: many
j_gene: TRBJ1-2
v_gene: TRBV15
CDR3nt: TGTGCCACCAGCAGAGATATAGGCGGGGGGCTAGATGGCTACACCTTC
CDR3aa: CATSRDIGGGLDGYTF

d_gene: .
abundance: many
j_gene: TRBJ2-4
v_gene: TRBV2
CDR3nt: TGTGCCAGCAGTGAAGGTTACCGAGCGGCCAAAAACATTCAGTACTTC
CDR3aa: CASSEGYRAAKNIQYF

d_gene: .
abundance: many
j_gene: TRBJ1-4
v_gene: TRBV6-5
CDR3nt: TGTGCCAGCAGTTTTAGCGGGGGGATTGAAAAACTGTTTTTT
CDR3aa: CASSFSGGIEKLFF

d_gene: .
abundance: many
j_gene: TRBJ2-3
v_gene: TRBV10-1
CDR3nt: TGCGCCAGCAGTGAGTTTTCCGACAGGTCTAGCACAGATACGCAGTATTTT
CDR3aa: CASSEFSDRSSTDTQYF

d_gene: .
abundance: many
j_gene: TRBJ2-6
v_gene: TRBV19
CDR3nt: TGTGCCAGTAGTACTCGGGTTCTGCTCTCTGGGGCCAACGTCCTGACTTTC
CDR3aa: CASSTRVLLSGANVLTF

d_gene: TRBD2
abundance: many
j_gene: TRBJ2-2
v_gene: TRBV4-1
CDR3nt: TGCGCCAGCAACTCAAGACTAGCGGGAGGCAACACCGGGGAGCTGTTTTTT
CDR3aa: CASNSRLAGGNTGELFF

d_gene: .
abundance: many
j_gene: TRBJ2-1
v_gene: TRBV12-3/TRBV12-4
CDR3nt: TGTGCCAGCAAGCCCGGTTTGTTAGCGGACTACTACAATGAGCAGTTCTTC
CDR3aa: CASKPGLLADYYNEQFF

d_gene: .
abundance: few
j_gene: TRBJ1-1
v_gene: TRBV29-1
CDR3nt: TGCAGCGTGAGGGGACTAGCGGGAGTGGTTGAAGCTTTCTTT
CDR3aa: CSVRGLAGVVEAFF

d_gene: .
abundance: many
j_gene: TRBJ2-6
v_gene: TRBV10-3
CDR3nt: TGTGCCACCAACAGGGACATTCCCTCTGGGGCCAACGTCCTGACTTTC
CDR3aa: CATNRDIPSGANVLTF

d_gene: TRBD1
abundance: .
j_gene: TRBJ2-7
v_gene: TRBV30
CDR3nt: TGTGCCTGGAGTCCCACTGGGTGGGACAGGGGGAGCGGCGAGCAGTACTTC
CDR3aa: CAWSPTGWDRGSGEQYF

d_gene: .
abundance: many
j_gene: TRBJ1-2
v_gene: TRBV19
CDR3nt: TGTGCCAGTAGTATTCTCGCCGGTGGCTACACCTTC
CDR3aa: CASSILAGGYTF

d_gene: TRBD1
abundance: many
j_gene: TRBJ1-1
v_gene: TRBV19
CDR3nt: TGTGCCAGTAGTATTTCGGCTCACAGGGGTGTATCCGCTTTCTTT
CDR3aa: CASSISAHRGVSAFF

d_gene: .
abundance: .
j_gene: TRBJ1-2
v_gene: TRBV5-1
CDR3nt: TGCGCCAGCAGCTTGGCCACAGCCAACTATGGCTACACCTTC
CDR3aa: CASSLATANYGYTF

d_gene: .
abundance: many
j_gene: TRBJ1-1
v_gene: TRBV29-1
CDR3nt: TGCAGCGTTGCCCCCAACGGGGGGGAAGCTTTCTTT
CDR3aa: CSVAPNGGEAFF

d_gene: .
abundance: many
j_gene: TRBJ2-7
v_gene: TRBV6-5
CDR3nt: TGTGCCAGCGCCAGAGATTACTCCTACGAGCAGTACTTC
CDR3aa: CASARDYSYEQYF

d_gene: TRBD1
abundance: many
j_gene: TRBJ1-4
v_gene: TRBV5-6
CDR3nt: TGTGCCAGCAGCCTCCAGGGGGGACTCGGGACTAATGAAAAACTGTTTTTT
CDR3aa: CASSLQGGLGTNEKLFF

d_gene: TRBD1
abundance: many
j_gene: TRBJ2-7
v_gene: TRBV6-2/TRBV6-3
CDR3nt: TGTGCCAGCAGTTACTCGACAGGGGGGTTGTTCGAGCAGTACTTC
CDR3aa: CASSYSTGGLFEQYF

d_gene: TRBD2
abundance: many
j_gene: TRBJ2-5
v_gene: TRBV10-1
CDR3nt: TGCGCCAGCAGTCAGACTAGCGGGAGGGGTAAAGAGACCCAGTACTTC
CDR3aa: CASSQTSGRGKETQYF

d_gene: TRBD2
abundance: many
j_gene: TRBJ2-3
v_gene: TRBV12-3/TRBV12-4
CDR3nt: TGTGCCAGCAGTGATCAAGCGGGAGGGGTGCAGTATTTT
CDR3aa: CASSDQAGGVQYF

d_gene: TRBD2
abundance: few
j_gene: TRBJ2-5
v_gene: TRBV9
CDR3nt: TGTGCCAGCAGCTCTAGACTAGCGGGAACAGAGACCCAGTACTTC
CDR3aa: CASSSRLAGTETQYF

d_gene: .
abundance: many
j_gene: TRBJ1-2
v_gene: TRBV6-5
CDR3nt: TGTGCCAGCAGTTACACTCACAGAAATGGCTACACCTTC
CDR3aa: CASSYTHRNGYTF

d_gene: TRBD1
abundance: many
j_gene: TRBJ1-1
v_gene: TRBV28
CDR3nt: TGTGCCAGCAGCTTCAGGGGGCGGCACACTGAAGCTTTCTTT
CDR3aa: CASSFRGRHTEAFF

d_gene: TRBD1
abundance: many
j_gene: TRBJ1-1
v_gene: TRBV5-4
CDR3nt: TGTGCCAGCAGCTTGGGGGGACAGGGGTTCACTGAAGCTTTCTTT
CDR3aa: CASSLGGQGFTEAFF